This TCR beta chain came from a study of follicular helper T cells after annual influenza vaccination. Some clones are missing from TCRdb's copy, which holds only in-frame ones; the method was immunoSEQ multiplex PCR. The sample contains 5,500 to 7,000 clones, around nine tenths of which appear only once. Time point specified: 2015-2016 season, 7 days after influenza vaccination. V shed 2 bases and J shed 0 bases, with 8 bases lying between them. Germline CDR1 is WSHSY and CDR2 is SAAADI. This CDR3 comprises 15 residues. The TCR originated in an adult who received the influenza vaccine. Specimen: CXCR5+ CD38- circulating T follicular helper cells from blood, collected 7 days after influenza vaccination. Subset indicated: circulating Tfh, non-naive CD4+CXCR5+PD-1+ (ICOS+CD38+ or ICOS-CD38-). This chain uses TRBV10-2 with TRBJ1-3; the D is unclear. CDR3 bases: TGCGCCAGCAGTGAGGGCGGGAGCTCTGGAAACACCATATATTTT. Protein product: CASSEGGSSGNTIYF.